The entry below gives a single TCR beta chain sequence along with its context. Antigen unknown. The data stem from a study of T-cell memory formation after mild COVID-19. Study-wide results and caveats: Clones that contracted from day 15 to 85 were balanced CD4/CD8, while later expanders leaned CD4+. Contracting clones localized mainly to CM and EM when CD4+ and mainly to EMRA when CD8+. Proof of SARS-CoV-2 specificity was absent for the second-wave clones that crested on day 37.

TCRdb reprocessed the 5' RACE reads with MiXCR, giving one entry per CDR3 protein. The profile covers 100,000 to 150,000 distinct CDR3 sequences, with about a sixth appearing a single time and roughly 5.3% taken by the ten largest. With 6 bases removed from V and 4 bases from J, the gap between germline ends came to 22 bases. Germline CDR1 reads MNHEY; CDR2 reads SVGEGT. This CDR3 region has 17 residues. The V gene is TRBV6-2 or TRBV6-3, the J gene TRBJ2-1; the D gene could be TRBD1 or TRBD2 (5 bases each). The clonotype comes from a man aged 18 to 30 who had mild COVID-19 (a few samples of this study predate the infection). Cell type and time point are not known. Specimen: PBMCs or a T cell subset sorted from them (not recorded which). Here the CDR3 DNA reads TGTGCCAGCAGACCAGGCATCCGGGGCAACAAGTACAATGAGCAGTTCTTC. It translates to CASRPGIRGNKYNEQFF.